This T cell receptor beta chain was sequenced during a study of T-cell memory formation after mild COVID-19 (dated by TCRdb to the early 2020s). About the study as a whole: TCR sequence clusters from the two donors were found to be largely donor specific. In a couple of donors, T-cell clones that expanded and contracted after mild COVID-19 were followed by sequencing TCRalpha and TCRbeta repertoires longitudinally. Two young, previously healthy adult volunteers made up the cohort, one male and one female. Study-wide conclusions, independent of this receptor: Whether the second-wave clones peaking on day 37 were SARS-CoV-2 specific was not confirmed. Clones contracting from day 15 to 85 had balanced CD4/CD8 phenotypes, while a second wave expanding from day 15 to 37 was biased towards CD4+. The study covered only a couple of mild cases, and larger cohorts including severe cases with pre-infection samples were considered necessary. Some responding clones were detected in pre-infection memory, which suggested that pre-existing cross-reactive memory T cells had joined the SARS-CoV-2 response. Contracting CD4+ clones were located mainly in the CM and EM memory subsets, whereas CD8+ clones were found to be enriched in EMRA.

Ficoll-Paque density gradient centrifugation was the method used to isolate PBMCs. The CDR3 measures 13 amino acids from cysteine to phenylalanine. Of the read, only the CDR3 DNA is kept; its 39 bases are in frame from base 1. After removal of 4 bases from V and 5 bases from J, the junction retains 3 bases not matched to a gene. The germline V gene sets CDR1 to MDHEN and CDR2 to SYDVKM. Data came from an Illumina NovaSeq 6000. TCRalpha and TCRbeta cDNA libraries were constructed by 5'RACE with constant-segment primers, with sample barcodes and unique molecular identifiers being introduced. RNA was extracted from every sample with Trizol reagent. Libraries were amplified in two PCR steps, with a second sample barcode and Illumina TruSeq adapters added in the second step. The libraries were sequenced on an Illumina NovaSeq using 2 x 150 bp paired-end reads. The authors' pipeline ran thus. With migec v1.2.7, reads were demultiplexed and then collapsed into UMI-guided consensus sequences. Using mixcr v2.1.11, UMI consensuses were aligned to TRA and TRB V and J templates and then assembled into clonotypes. Expanded or contracted clonotypes were those called significant by both edgeR and NoisET, with noise models trained on biological replicates. For edgeR calls, a false discovery rate-adjusted p below 0.01 and a log2 fold-change threshold of 1 were applied. PCA with hierarchical clustering of max-normalized trajectories of the 1000 most abundant clonotypes was used as exploratory dynamics analysis. Each responding clone was given a CD4 or CD8 phenotype based on the CD4+ and CD8+ repertoires, which had been sequenced separately. TCRdb reran the public reads through fastp at Q25 and MiXCR, keeping productive beta chains. Every CDR3 protein is listed once, alongside the most common genes and DNA of its rows. TCRdb, rather than the study authors, made the V and J calls. This sample gives about 130,000 distinct CDR3 sequences in total; over 15% of them show up just once. Approximately 5% of the sample goes to the ten largest clones.

Turning to this clonotype: The antigen this receptor binds is unknown. Per-base qualities were not stored, and no clone one base away is much larger.

The V and J segments used are TRBV28 and TRBJ2-5; TRBD1 lines up with 8 middle nucleotides. The clonotype originates from a man younger than 30 who had mild COVID-19 (a few samples of this study predate the infection). The sample titles of this study are shuffled in the database, so cell type and time point are left out; the donor was told from shared clones. Sequencing was done on a sample of PBMCs or a T cell subset sorted from them (not recorded which). The sequenced DNA is TGTGCCAGCAGTTCAGGGGGCTTGGAGACCCAGTACTTC. This gives the protein CASSSGGLETQYF.